This TCR beta chain was retrieved from a study of T cell responses to AZD1222 COVID-19 vaccine. Study observations and caveats: CD4 TCRs associated with vaccination spanned spike, dominating at 160-218 and 743-854.

The assay was immunoSEQ multiplex PCR, and TCRdb's table has in-frame clones only and misses some. The sample contains around 100,000 clones, roughly 89% of which appear only once. This clone has only a few counts. Antigen: not known. The CDR3 runs 15 residues. Germline lookup yields CDR1 SQVTM and CDR2 ANQGSEA. After removal of 1 base from V and 8 bases from J, the junction contained 8 bases not matched to a gene. This specimen was peripheral blood, taken on day 0 of AZD1222 vaccination. The source is an adult in good health. The chain combines TRBV29-1 with TRBJ1-4, with TRBD1 identical over 9 bases. The CDR3 loop reads CSVEVQQGAREKLFF. Here the CDR3 DNA reads TGCAGCGTTGAAGTCCAACAGGGGGCAAGGGAAAAACTGTTTTTT.